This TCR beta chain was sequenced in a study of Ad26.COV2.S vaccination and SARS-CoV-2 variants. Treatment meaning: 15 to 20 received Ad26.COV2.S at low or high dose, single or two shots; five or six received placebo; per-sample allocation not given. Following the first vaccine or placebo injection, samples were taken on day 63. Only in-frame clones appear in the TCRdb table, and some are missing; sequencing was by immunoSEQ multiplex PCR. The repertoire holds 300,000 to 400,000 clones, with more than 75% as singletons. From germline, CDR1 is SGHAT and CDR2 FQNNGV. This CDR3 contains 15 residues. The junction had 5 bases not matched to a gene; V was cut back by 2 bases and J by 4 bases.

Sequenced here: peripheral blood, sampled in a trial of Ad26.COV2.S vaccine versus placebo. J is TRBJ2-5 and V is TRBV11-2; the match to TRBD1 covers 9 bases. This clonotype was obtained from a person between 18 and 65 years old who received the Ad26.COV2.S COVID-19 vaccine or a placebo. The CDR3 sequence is CASSLTPTGGETQYF. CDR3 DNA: TGTGCCAGCAGCTTAACCCCGACAGGGGGAGAGACCCAGTACTTC.